The TCR beta chain described here comes from a study of T cell clonotyping in hematopoietic cell transplantation. As for this clone: The target antigen is unknown.

CDR3 length: 14 residues. Between the trimmed V and J ends, which lost 1 base and 0 bases, there was a span of 5 bases. Germline CDR1 and CDR2: SGHVS and FNYEAQ. Overall study results and limits: Pathologically expanded recipient clonotypes increased progressively from day 30 to day 180 as diversity fell.

Assay: immunoSEQ multiplex PCR; the TCRdb copy retains only in-frame clones and omits some. The table shows some 5,000 clones, with roughly 88% occurring only once. The chain uses TRBV7-6 and TRBJ2-3, with unresolved D. This receptor was identified in a man aged 35 to 55 in good health. Some clones in this sample may be carry-over from other donors' samples. Sequenced material: peripheral blood mononuclear cells. DNA of the CDR3: TGTGCCAGCAGCTTAGGTCCTAGCACAGATACGCAGTATTTT. It translates to CASSLGPSTDTQYF. The full variable domain, in which reference TRBV7-6 and TRBJ2-3 provide the parts outside the CDR3, is GAGVSQSPRYKVTKRGQDVALRCDPISGHVSLYWYRQALGQGPEFLTYFNYEAQQDKSGLPNDRFSAERPEGSISTLTIQRTEQRDSAMYRCASSLGPSTDTQYFGPGTRLTVL.